This T cell receptor beta chain is from a study of CD8 T cells in ankylosing spondylitis. A remark on this clonotype: The antigen remains undetermined.

Germline CDR1 SGHDT, CDR2 YYEEEE. The CDR3 extends over 17 amino acids. The V gene end was trimmed by 3 bases and the J gene end by 0 bases; junction bases not matched to a gene: 8. TCRdb re-analysed the 5' RACE reads in MiXCR, keeping a single row per CDR3 protein. The sample yields about 310,000 distinct CDR3 sequences, around 21% seen once. Whole-study findings and limits: The clones that were linked to disease were reported to be significantly enriched in matched synovial fluid samples from ankylosing spondylitis patients. Characteristic, it appeared, of ankylosing spondylitis blood was a TCR beta motif of fewer than 10 highly homologous variants. Certain motif variants had earlier been reported in reactive arthritis synovial fluid and blood.

The chain employs TRBV5-6 and TRBJ2-3; 9 bases are a match to TRBD1. The sample comprised blood, either unsorted or a sorted T cell fraction (not recorded which). The TCR sequence derives from a female donor with ankylosing spondylitis or in good health (not recorded which). The CDR3 protein is CASSSKTGTGSTDTQYF. Here the CDR3 DNA reads TGTGCCAGCAGCTCCAAAACCGGGACAGGGAGCACAGATACGCAGTATTTT.